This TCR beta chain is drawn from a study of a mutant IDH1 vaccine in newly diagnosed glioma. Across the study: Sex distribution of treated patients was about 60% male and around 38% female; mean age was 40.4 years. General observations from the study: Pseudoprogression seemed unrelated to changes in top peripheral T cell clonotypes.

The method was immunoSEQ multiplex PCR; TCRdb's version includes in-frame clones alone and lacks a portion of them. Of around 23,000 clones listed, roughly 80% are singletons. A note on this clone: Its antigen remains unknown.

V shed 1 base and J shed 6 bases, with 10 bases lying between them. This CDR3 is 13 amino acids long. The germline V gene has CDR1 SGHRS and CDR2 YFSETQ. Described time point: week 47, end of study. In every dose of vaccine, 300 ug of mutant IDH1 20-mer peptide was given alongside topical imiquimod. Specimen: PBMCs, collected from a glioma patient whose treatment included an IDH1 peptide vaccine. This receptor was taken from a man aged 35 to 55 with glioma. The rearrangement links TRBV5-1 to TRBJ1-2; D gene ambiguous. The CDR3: CASSLTLTHGYTF. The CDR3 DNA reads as TGCGCCAGCAGCTTGACGCTGACCCATGGCTACACCTTC. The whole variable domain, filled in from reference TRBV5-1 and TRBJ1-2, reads KAGVTQTPRYLIKTRGQQVTLSCSPISGHRSVSWYQQTPGQGLQFLFEYFSETQRNKGNFPGRFSGRQFSNSRSEMNVSTLELGDSALYLCASSLTLTHGYTFGSGTRLTVV.